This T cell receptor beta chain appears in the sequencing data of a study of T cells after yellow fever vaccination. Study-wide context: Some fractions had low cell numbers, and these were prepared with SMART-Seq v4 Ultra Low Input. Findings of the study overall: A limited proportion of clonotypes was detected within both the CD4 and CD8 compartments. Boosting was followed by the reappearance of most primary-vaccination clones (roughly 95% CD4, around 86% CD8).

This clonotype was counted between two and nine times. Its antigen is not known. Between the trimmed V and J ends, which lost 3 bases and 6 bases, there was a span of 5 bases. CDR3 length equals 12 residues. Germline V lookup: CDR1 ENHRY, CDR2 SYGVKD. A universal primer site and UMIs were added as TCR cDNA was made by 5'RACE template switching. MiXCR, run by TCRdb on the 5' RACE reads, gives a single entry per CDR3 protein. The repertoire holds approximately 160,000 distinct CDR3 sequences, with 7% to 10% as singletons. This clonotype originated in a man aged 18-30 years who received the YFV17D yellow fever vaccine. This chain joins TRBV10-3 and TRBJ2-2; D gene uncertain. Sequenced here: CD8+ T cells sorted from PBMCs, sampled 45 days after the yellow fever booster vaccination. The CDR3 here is CAISESAGELFF. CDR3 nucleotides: TGTGCCATCAGTGAATCCGCCGGGGAGCTGTTTTTT.